This T cell receptor beta chain was captured in a study of response to subunit inactivated influenza vaccine. The CDR3 is 14 residues long. V lost 6 bases, J lost 6 bases, and 6 bases stayed unmatched. The study, taken as a whole, reports: The authors offered the suggestion that each seasonal influenza vaccination recruits few new T cells.

On this clonotype itself: Its matching antigen is unknown.

In TCRdb, the RT-PCR reads were re-called with MiXCR into one record per CDR3 protein. The profile shows 500,000 to 600,000 distinct CDR3 sequences, 7.5% to 8.5% of them singletons. V and J are TRBV12-3 or TRBV12-4 and TRBJ2-1; TRBD2 aligns across 9 bases. This sequence originates from a man between 50 and 70 years old who received an inactivated influenza vaccine. Sequenced here: PBMCs from blood, sampled roughly 24 months after vaccination. CDR3 sequence (DNA): TGTGCCAGCAGCCCCCTAGCGGGGAGCAATGAGCAGTTCTTC. Amino acids: CASSPLAGSNEQFF.